Listed below are T cell receptor beta chains from one sample, sequenced in a study of T cell responses to AZD1222 COVID-19 vaccine. Clones were sequenced by immunoSEQ multiplex PCR, and TCRdb holds only the in-frame ones, with some missing. The data show about 92,000 clones, more than 75% seen once. The source material was peripheral blood, sampled on day 0 of AZD1222 vaccination. Every receptor here comes from an adult in good health. The CDR3 runs from the conserved cysteine through the conserved F or W.

>TRBV7-7|TRBJ2-5
CASSSGETQYF
>TRBV14|TRBJ2-7
CASSPGTGEYEQYF
>TRBV29-1|TRBJ2-7
CSAETRQGHACF
>TRBV9|TRBJ2-2
CASSVEGSGELFF
>TRBV30|TRBJ1-3
CAWRSGQSSGNTIYF
>TRBV24-1|TRBJ2-2
CATSRDGNTGELFF
>TRBV5-6|TRBJ1-5
CASSLTAISNQPQHF
>TRBV2|TRBJ2-5
CASTIGQERTQYF
>TRBV14|TRBJ1-4
CASSQGEGREKLFF
>TRBV5-1|TRBJ1-2
CASSLEGGANYGYTF
>TRBV6-5|TRBJ2-2
CASSHRDRDTGELFF
>TRBV29-1|TRBJ1-1
CSVGVGREAFF
>TRBV25-1|TRBJ2-6
CASSARFGANVLTF
>TRBV7-8|TRBJ1-1
CASSFRDRNTEAFF
>TRBV25-1|TRBJ1-1
CASSGDRYLNTEAFF
>TRBV5-4|TRBJ2-2
CASSSTGAGGELFF
>TRBV7-3|TRBJ2-3
CASSSSSGGAAYQAQYF
>TRBV7-9|TRBJ2-1
CASSLGQGIGEQFF
>TRBV9|TRBJ2-2
CASSVGGYDTGELFF
>TRBV11-2|TRBJ2-7
CASTKGENSYEQYF
>TRBV7-9|TRBJ2-7
CASSLPTSGGLSYEQYF
>TRBV12-3/TRBV12-4|TRBJ2-6
CASRSSGANVLTF
>TRBV4-1|TRBJ2-1
CASSHGKGQRSYNEQFF
>TRBV5-1|TRBJ1-2
CASSLTGERDGYTF
>TRBV2|TRBJ1-1
CASSYSGGTEAFF
>TRBV14|TRBJ1-2
CASSQDRGRVGYTF
>TRBV10-3|TRBJ1-1
CAISEYGAEAFF
>TRBV6-5|TRBJ1-3
CASSYSNGQGSIYF
>TRBV2|TRBJ1-5
CASRSWGNQPQHF
>TRBV5-1|TRBJ2-1
CASSLSSGGHEQFF
>TRBV19|TRBJ2-2
CASSIQGAVTGELFF
>TRBV19|TRBJ1-2
CASGGLNYGYTF
>TRBV10-3|TRBJ1-1
CAISEGRTEAFF
>TRBV7-9|TRBJ1-1
CASSGQGMETEAFF
>TRBV20-1|TRBJ2-7
CSARGNYEQYF
>TRBV5-4|TRBJ2-7
CASSFGYEQYF
>TRBV7-2|TRBJ2-3
CASSRSPSTDTQYF
>TRBV7-6|TRBJ2-5
CASSPTFREQETQYF
>TRBV6-5|TRBJ1-4
CASRRVGALDEKLFF
>TRBV18|TRBJ1-2
CASSPGQANYGYTF
>TRBV3-1/TRBV3-2|TRBJ1-6
CASSQDSGNSPLHF
>TRBV19|TRBJ2-3
CASSIQGQGADTQYF
>TRBV5-1|TRBJ1-1
CASSLVEGGNTEAFF
>TRBV12-2|TRBJ2-7
CASRRPGTGGYYPPLYEQYF
>TRBV7-9|TRBJ1-2
CASSPEGPGGGYTF
>TRBV2|TRBJ1-2
CASAGQRYGYTF
>TRBV7-2|TRBJ2-7
CASSLYAREQYF
>TRBV9|TRBJ2-1
CASSGSSYNEQFF
>TRBV28|TRBJ1-2
CASTSRTGGNYGYTF
>TRBV7-2|TRBJ2-2
CASSLDLTGELFF
>TRBV6-5|TRBJ2-2
CASSYKWLAVTGELFF
>TRBV12-3/TRBV12-4|TRBJ1-2
CASSFFGQGYTF
>TRBV5-4|TRBJ2-7
CASSLDSAEWYEQYF
>TRBV11-2|TRBJ2-4
CASSLLDQNIQYF
>TRBV29-1|TRBJ1-5
CSVALGSGGRGQPQHF
>TRBV7-8|TRBJ1-1
CASTFRRTGNTEAFF
>TRBV28|TRBJ1-2
CASSVDRWGGYTF
>TRBV5-1|TRBJ1-2
CASSLDGALGLGYTF
>TRBV10-3|TRBJ1-5
CAINPGPRQPQHF
>TRBV7-2|TRBJ1-1
CASSYHTEAFF